These T cell receptor beta chains were read from a single sample in a study of memory CD4+ T cells and cytomegalovirus serostatus. Method: immunoSEQ multiplex PCR; TCRdb's copy keeps in-frame clones and lacks some. The sample consists of about 54,000 clones, over 65% of them appearing once. What was sequenced was memory CD4+ T cells from blood. The receptor source for this set is an adult in good health and CMV-seropositive. The CDR3 runs from the conserved cysteine through the conserved F or W. The order of the fields is clone size, V gene, D gene, J gene, CDR3 protein, CDR3 DNA. The D gene is left open where the match is weak. Clone sizes are given selectively: once, few, many, or a class where the clone is expanded.

few,TRBV6-5,TRBD1,TRBJ2-7,CASRKSGTDPYEQYF,TGTGCCAGCAGAAAATCCGGGACAGATCCCTACGAGCAGTACTTC
.,TRBV18,TRBD1,TRBJ1-2,CASSPGQGGIDYTF,TGTGCCAGCTCACCGGGACAGGGGGGAATCGACTACACCTTC
.,TRBV18,.,TRBJ2-2,CASSLTDSGELFF,TGTGCCAGCTCGCTGACAGATTCCGGGGAGCTGTTTTTT
.,TRBV5-1,.,TRBJ2-3,CASRGLSTDTQYF,TGCGCCAGCAGAGGACTTAGCACAGATACGCAGTATTTT
.,TRBV5-6,TRBD2,TRBJ2-7,CASSEGLAETEQYF,TGTGCCAGCAGCGAAGGACTAGCGGAGACCGAGCAGTACTTC
.,TRBV19,TRBD1,TRBJ1-5,CASRGTGNGPQHF,TGTGCCAGTAGGGGGACAGGGAACGGGCCCCAGCATTTT
.,TRBV11-2,TRBD1,TRBJ2-7,CASSTRGGGGSEQYF,TGTGCCAGCAGTACCCGAGGGGGCGGTGGCTCTGAGCAGTACTTC
.,TRBV14,TRBD1,TRBJ2-4,CASSPGTDSLAKNIQYF,TGTGCCAGCAGCCCCGGGACAGATTCCCTAGCCAAAAACATTCAGTACTTC
few,TRBV30,.,TRBJ1-5,CAWSTGVSNQPQHF,TGTGCCTGGAGTACGGGTGTTAGCAATCAGCCCCAGCATTTT
.,TRBV20-1,.,TRBJ2-4,CSASDNTQYF,TGCAGTGCTAGCGATAATACACAGTACTTC
.,TRBV5-1,.,TRBJ2-3,CASSLRGVKRDTQYF,TGCGCCAGCAGCTTGAGGGGGGTCAAAAGGGATACGCAGTATTTT
.,TRBV11-2,TRBD1,TRBJ1-5,CASSLDGTGNQPQHF,TGTGCCAGCAGCTTAGATGGGACAGGGAATCAGCCCCAGCATTTT
.,TRBV29-1,.,TRBJ1-1,CSVLQATEAFF,TGCAGCGTCCTACAGGCCACTGAAGCTTTCTTT
.,TRBV18,TRBD1,TRBJ2-7,CASSPTGGLAYEQYF,TGTGCCAGCTCGCCGACAGGGGGGTTAGCCTACGAGCAGTACTTC
.,TRBV10-3,.,TRBJ1-2,CAIRAGTAANYGYTF,TGTGCCATCAGAGCCGGGACCGCAGCTAACTATGGCTACACCTTC
once,TRBV9,.,TRBJ2-7,CASSSGNSYEQYF,TGTGCCAGCAGCTCAGGTAACTCCTACGAGCAGTACTTC
.,TRBV7-2,.,TRBJ1-1,CASSFRNTEAFF,TGTGCCAGCAGCTTCAGAAACACTGAAGCTTTCTTT
.,TRBV7-6,TRBD1,TRBJ1-4,CASSLGTGEKEKLFF,TGTGCCAGCAGCTTAGGGACAGGGGAGAAGGAAAAACTGTTTTTT
.,TRBV30,.,TRBJ2-3,CASGAVDTQYF,TGTGCCTCCGGCGCCGTAGATACGCAGTATTTT
.,TRBV6-5,TRBD1,TRBJ1-2,CASSPRTGHGYTF,TGTGCCAGCAGCCCGCGGACAGGTCACGGCTACACCTTC